One sample yielded the 22 T cell receptor beta chains listed below, sequenced in a study of cytomegalovirus exposure and HLA in healthy donors. The PCR made use of 60 Vbeta and 13 Jbeta primers. Sequencing was performed with immunoSEQ multiplex PCR; in TCRdb, only in-frame clones are kept and a portion is missing. Of approximately 180,000 clones in the sample, over 75% were seen once. Material: PBMCs. These receptors all come from a man aged 35 to 55 in good health and CMV-seropositive.

This clone was counted only a few times. CDR3: CASSILEGYEQYF. The CDR3 DNA is TGTGCCAGTAGTATCTTGGAGGGCTACGAGCAGTACTTC. The chain links TRBV19 to TRBJ2-7, with D possibly matching TRBD2 (6 bases). V lost 3 bases to trimming and J lost 3 bases, with 9 bases between them. This CDR3 has 13 amino acids. CDR1 is LNHDA, CDR2 SQIVND, per germline (reference sequence).

The chain employs TRBV28 and TRBJ2-2; 10 nucleotides agree with TRBD2. V trimming: 3 bases; J trimming: 4 bases; junction bases outside the gene matches: 17. This CDR3 is built from 20 residues. The germline gives CDR1 MDHEN, CDR2 SYDVKM. CDR3 region: CASSLGFRFTASGSTGELFF. CDR3 nucleotides: TGTGCCAGCAGTTTGGGGTTTCGCTTCACGGCTAGCGGGAGCACCGGGGAGCTGTTTTTT.

As DNA, the CDR3 is TGTGCCAGCAACAGGGGACAGACACTTACCGAAGCTTTCTTT. Residues: CASNRGQTLTEAFF. The chain joins TRBV2 to TRBJ1-1; 7 nucleotides line up with TRBD1. Trimming removed 7 bases from V and 8 bases from J; junction bases left unmatched: 13. Germline assignment: CDR1 SNHLY and CDR2 FYNNEI. This CDR3 has 14 amino acids.

This clone occurred a few times. The chain combines TRBV28 with TRBJ1-1; D unresolved. The CDR3 extends over 12 amino acids. V was clipped by 3 bases and J by 8 bases, with 10 bases between them. Germline lookup yields CDR1 MDHEN and CDR2 SYDVKM. CDR3 residues: CASSLLNEEAFF. CDR3 nucleotides: TGTGCCAGCAGTTTGCTAAACGAAGAAGCTTTCTTT.

The chain joins TRBV11-1 to TRBJ2-3; D is perhaps TRBD1 (6 bases). Trimming stripped 2 bases from V and 4 bases from J, with 13 bases between. Germline V lookup: CDR1 SGHAT, CDR2 FQDESV (reference sequence). The CDR3 has 15 residues. As DNA, the CDR3 is TGTGCCAGCAGCTTACCTAGGGGGAGTGCAGATACGCAGTATTTT. Translation gives CASSLPRGSADTQYF.

The chain employs TRBV19 and TRBJ2-1; 9 bases are a match to TRBD2. This CDR3 has 15 amino acids. Germline V gene lookup returns CDR1 LNHDA and CDR2 SQIVND (reference sequence). The V gene end was trimmed by 3 bases and the J gene end by 2 bases; junction bases not matched to a gene: 2. The CDR3 protein is CASSMLAGTYNEQFF. The CDR3 DNA sequence: TGTGCCAGTAGTATGCTAGCGGGAACCTACAATGAGCAGTTCTTC. Drawing the rest from reference TRBV19 and TRBJ2-1, the complete variable domain is DGGITQSPKYLFRKEGQNVTLSCEQNLNHDAMYWYRQDPGQGLRLIYYSQIVNDFQKGDIAEGYSVSREKKESFPLTVTSAQKNPTAFYLCASSMLAGTYNEQFFGPGTRLTVL.

The gene calls are TRBV30 and TRBJ1-2; D possibly corresponds to TRBD1 (6 bases). The CDR3 has 13 amino acids. In germline, CDR1 is GTSNPN, CDR2 SVGIG (reference sequence). The ends were cut back, 3 bases at V and 4 bases at J, with 12 bases in the middle. CDR3 in amino acids: CAWSHRVSYGYTF. The CDR3 DNA follows: TGTGCCTGGAGCCACAGGGTTAGCTATGGCTACACCTTC.

The genes are TRBV10-3 and TRBJ1-2; D may be TRBD1 (5 bases). Trimming removed 9 bases at V and 8 bases at J, with 13 bases between. The CDR3 runs to 11 residues. The germline CDR1 and CDR2 sequences are ENHRY and SYGVKD. CDR3 residues: CAMGQGGGYTF. The CDR3 DNA follows: TGTGCCATGGGGCAGGGCGGCGGCTACACCTTC.

The chain couples TRBV5-4 to TRBJ2-1; perhaps TRBD2 as D (6 bases). The CDR3 extends over 14 amino acids. V was pared by 0 bases and J by 5 bases, with 9 bases between. CDR1 and CDR2 (germline): SGHNT, YYREEE (reference sequence). The CDR3 DNA reads TGTGCCAGCAGCTTGGAGGGACTCCACAATGAGCAGTTCTTC. It specifies CASSLEGLHNEQFF.

This clone was recorded a few times. This chain joins TRBV4-1 and TRBJ2-7; TRBD1 aligns across 9 bases. Germline V gene data show CDR1 as MGHRA and CDR2 as YSYEKL. This CDR3 has 15 amino acids. Trimming removed 4 bases from V and 3 bases from J; junction bases left unmatched: 7. The CDR3 DNA reads TGCGCCAGCAGCCCCGGCCGGGACAGGGACTACGAGCAGTACTTC. It encodes CASSPGRDRDYEQYF.

As for this clone: Germline and junction disagree at one end, which may indicate a read error. This rearrangement joins TRBV7-7 to TRBJ2-3; 16 positions agree with TRBD2. The CDR3 loop spans 14 amino acids. Germline V gene sequence: CDR1 SSHAT, CDR2 FNYEAQ (reference sequence). The DNA of the CDR3 is TGTGCTAGCAGCCAGGGACTAGCGGGAGGGCCCCAGTATTTT. It specifies CASSQGLAGGPQYF.

The rearrangement uses TRBV19 and TRBJ2-7; a weak D match, TRBD2 (5 bases). The CDR3 consists of 15 residues. Between the trimmed V and J ends, which lost 5 bases and 0 bases, there was a span of 14 bases. The germline CDR1 and CDR2 sequences are LNHDA and SQIVND (reference sequence). CDR3 sequence: CASSSLEGLSYEQYF. The CDR3 DNA reads TGTGCCAGTAGTTCCCTCGAGGGCCTCTCCTACGAGCAGTACTTC.

The chain is built from TRBV10-1 and TRBJ2-1, with 7 bases matching TRBD2. With 0 bases clipped from V and 15 bases from J, the junction kept 5 bases outside the gene matches. The germline V gene encodes CDR1 WNHNN and CDR2 SYGVQD (reference sequence). The CDR3 runs to 12 residues. The CDR3 reads CASSESNGLGFF. CDR3 DNA sequence: TGCGCCAGCAGTGAGTCGAACGGACTAGGGTTCTTC.

The gene calls are TRBV6-6 and TRBJ1-5; D unresolved. V lost 2 bases and J 7 bases, leaving 9 bases between the germline ends. This CDR3 has 13 residues. Germline CDR1 and CDR2: MNHNY and SVGAGI (reference sequence). The CDR3 loop is CASSYDGLQPQHF. In DNA, the CDR3 is TGTGCCAGCAGTTACGATGGGCTCCAGCCCCAGCATTTT.

As regards this clone: This sample includes further DNA sequences coding for the same CDR3. This chain connects TRBV6-5 to TRBJ2-7, with 12 bases fitting TRBD2. The CDR3 extends over 16 amino acids. V dropped 3 bases and J dropped 1; count of bases not matched to a gene: 4. Germline V CDR1 and CDR2: MNHEY, SVGAGI. The CDR3 sequence: CASSYSGLAGSYEQYF. The CDR3 DNA reads TGTGCCAGCAGTTATTCAGGACTAGCGGGATCCTACGAGCAGTACTTC.

The V and J genes are TRBV6-1 and TRBJ2-5, with TRBD1 matching 12 bases. The DNA end lines up better with TRBJ2-7; the J call may be wrong. CDR1 is MNHNS and CDR2 is SASEGT in the germline V gene. This CDR3 comprises 19 residues. CDR3 DNA: TGTGCCAGCAGTGTTTCCGGGACAGGGGGCTCTGTTGGTGTCTACGAGCAGTACTTC. Its protein product is CASSVSGTGGSVGVYEQYF.

V and J are TRBV9 and TRBJ2-1; possibly TRBD2 for D (6 bases). The CDR3 totals 16 residues. Trimming removed 0 bases at V and 5 bases at J, with 15 bases between. Per germline, CDR1 SGDLS and CDR2 YYNGEE. The CDR3 DNA reads as TGTGCCAGCAGCGTAGCCGGGACTTCGTCAAACAATGAGCAGTTCTTC. This gives the protein CASSVAGTSSNNEQFF.

The rearrangement links TRBV4-2 to TRBJ2-7, with TRBD2 matching over 7 bases. Germline CDR1 LGHNA, CDR2 YNFKEQ. With 0 bases clipped from V and 0 bases from J, the junction kept 5 bases outside the gene matches. This CDR3 is built from 16 residues. The CDR3 here is CASSQDSSGFSYEQYF. The CDR3 DNA reads TGTGCCAGCAGCCAAGATTCTAGCGGATTCTCCTACGAGCAGTACTTC.

The chain uses TRBV29-1 and TRBJ2-4, with 13 bases that match TRBD2. This CDR3 comprises 17 residues. Trimming took 4 bases from V and 0 from J; bases not matched to a gene: 6. Germline values: CDR1 SQVTM, CDR2 ANQGSEA. The CDR3 DNA follows: TGCAGCGTTGCGGGACTAGCGGGATCGCAAGCCAAAAACATTCAGTACTTC. Translated, it gives CSVAGLAGSQAKNIQYF.

This rearrangement joins TRBV6-5 to TRBJ2-2, with 8 bases aligning to TRBD2. J was trimmed by 9 bases and V by 1 base; bases with no gene match: 10. CDR1 and CDR2 from the germline V gene are MNHEY and SVGAGI. This CDR3 is built from 16 residues. For the CDR3, the DNA is TGTGCCAGCAGTTACTTACCAGCGGGAGCAGGTCGGGAGCTGTTTTTT. Amino acid sequence: CASSYLPAGAGRELFF.

The chain carries TRBV9 and TRBJ2-7; TRBD1 might be the D (7 bases). The germline CDR1 and CDR2 sequences are SGDLS and YYNGEE. The CDR3 is 15 residues long. The V end lost 2 bases, the J end lost 0 bases, and 12 bases lay between the germline ends. Here the CDR3 reads CASSVGGTASYEQYF. CDR3 DNA: TGTGCCAGCAGCGTCGGAGGGACAGCCTCCTACGAGCAGTACTTC.

This chain uses TRBV9 with TRBJ2-1; 13 positions agree with TRBD2. With 0 bases clipped from V and 5 bases from J, the junction kept 2 bases outside the gene matches. This CDR3 is 16 amino acids long. Germline CDR1 and CDR2: SGDLS and YYNGEE. Here the CDR3 reads CASSVAGTSGNNEQFF. DNA for the CDR3: TGTGCCAGCAGCGTAGCGGGGACTAGCGGGAACAATGAGCAGTTCTTC.